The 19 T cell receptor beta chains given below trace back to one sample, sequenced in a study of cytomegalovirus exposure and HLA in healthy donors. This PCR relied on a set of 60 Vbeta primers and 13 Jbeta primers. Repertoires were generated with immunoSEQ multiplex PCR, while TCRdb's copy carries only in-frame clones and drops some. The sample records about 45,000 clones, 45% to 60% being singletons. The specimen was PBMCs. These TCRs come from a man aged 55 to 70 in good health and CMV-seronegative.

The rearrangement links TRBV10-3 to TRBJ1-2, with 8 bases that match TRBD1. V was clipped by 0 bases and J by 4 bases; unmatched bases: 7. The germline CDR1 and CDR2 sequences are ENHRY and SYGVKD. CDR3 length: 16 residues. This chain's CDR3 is CAISESPDRETYGYTF. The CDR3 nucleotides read TGTGCCATCAGTGAGTCACCGGACAGGGAAACCTATGGCTACACCTTC.

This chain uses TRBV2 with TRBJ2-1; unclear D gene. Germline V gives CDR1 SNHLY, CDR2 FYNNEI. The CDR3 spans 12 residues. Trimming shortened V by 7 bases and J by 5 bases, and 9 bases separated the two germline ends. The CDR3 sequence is CASNFYDNEQFF. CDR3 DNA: TGTGCCAGCAATTTCTATGACAATGAGCAGTTCTTC.

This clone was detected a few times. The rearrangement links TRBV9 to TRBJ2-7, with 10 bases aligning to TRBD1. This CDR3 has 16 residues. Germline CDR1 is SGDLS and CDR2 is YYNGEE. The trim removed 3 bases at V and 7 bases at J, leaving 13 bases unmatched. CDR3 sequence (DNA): TGTGCCAGCAGCGCTAGAGGGGGGACAGGGGCTGGGGAGCAGTACTTC. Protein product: CASSARGGTGAGEQYF.

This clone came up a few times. In DNA, the CDR3 is TGTGCCAGCAGCGTAGGAGCCTGGGAGAGCACAGATACGCAGTATTTT. Translation gives CASSVGAWESTDTQYF. The chain is built from TRBV9 and TRBJ2-3, with a tentative D call TRBD2 (5 bases). Trimming pared 0 bases from V and 0 bases from J, leaving 11 bases between. Germline CDR1 reads SGDLS; CDR2 reads YYNGEE. This CDR3 is 16 amino acids long. The whole variable domain, remainder taken from reference TRBV9 and TRBJ2-3, is DSGVTQTPKHLITATGQRVTLRCSPRSGDLSVYWYQQSLDQGLQFLIQYYNGEERAKGNILERFSAQQFPDLHSELNLSSLELGDSALYFCASSVGAWESTDTQYFGPGTRLTVL.

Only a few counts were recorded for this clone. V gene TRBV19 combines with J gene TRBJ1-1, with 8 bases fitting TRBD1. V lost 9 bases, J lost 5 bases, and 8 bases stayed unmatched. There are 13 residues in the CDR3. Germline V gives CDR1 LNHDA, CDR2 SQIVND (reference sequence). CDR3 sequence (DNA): TGTGCCAGCCTGACAGGGGCTGGTACTGAAGCTTTCTTT. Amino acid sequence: CASLTGAGTEAFF.

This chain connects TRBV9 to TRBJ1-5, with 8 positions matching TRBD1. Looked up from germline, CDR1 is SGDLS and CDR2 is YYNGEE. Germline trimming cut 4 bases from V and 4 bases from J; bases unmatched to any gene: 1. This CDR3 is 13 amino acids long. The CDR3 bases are TGTGCCAGCAGCAGGGACAGGAATCAGCCCCAGCATTTT. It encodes CASSRDRNQPQHF. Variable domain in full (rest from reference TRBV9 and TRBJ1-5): DSGVTQTPKHLITATGQRVTLRCSPRSGDLSVYWYQQSLDQGLQFLIQYYNGEERAKGNILERFSAQQFPDLHSELNLSSLELGDSALYFCASSRDRNQPQHFGDGTRLSIL.

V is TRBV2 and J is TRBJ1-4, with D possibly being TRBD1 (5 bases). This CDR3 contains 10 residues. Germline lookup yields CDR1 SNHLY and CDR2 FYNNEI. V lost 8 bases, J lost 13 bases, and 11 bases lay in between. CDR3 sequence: CASRETVLFF. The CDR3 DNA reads TGTGCCAGCCGCGAGACAGTACTGTTTTTT.

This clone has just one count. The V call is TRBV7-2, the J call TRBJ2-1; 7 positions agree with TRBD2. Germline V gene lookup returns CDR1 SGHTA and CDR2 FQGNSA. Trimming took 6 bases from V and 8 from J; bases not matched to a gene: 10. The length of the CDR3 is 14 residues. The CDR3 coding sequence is TGTGCCAGCAGTTCCCTTCGGACTAGGGATGAGCAGTTCTTC. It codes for CASSSLRTRDEQFF.

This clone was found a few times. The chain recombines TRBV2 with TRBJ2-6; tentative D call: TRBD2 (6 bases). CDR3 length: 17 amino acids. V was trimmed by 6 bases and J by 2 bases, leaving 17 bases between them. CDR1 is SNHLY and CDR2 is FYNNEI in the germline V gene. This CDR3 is CASRDLIGGPGANVLTF. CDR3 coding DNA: TGTGCCAGCAGGGACTTAATCGGGGGACCTGGGGCCAACGTCCTGACTTTC.

CDR3 nucleotides: TGTGCCTGGAGTGTACAGGTTGGTGAGCAGTTCTTC. It is translated as CAWSVQVGEQFF. This chain joins TRBV30 and TRBJ2-1, with a weak D call TRBD1 (5 bases). The CDR3 extends over 12 amino acids. CDR1 and CDR2 from the germline V gene are GTSNPN and SVGIG (reference sequence). Trimming stripped 0 bases from V and 9 bases from J, with 9 bases between.

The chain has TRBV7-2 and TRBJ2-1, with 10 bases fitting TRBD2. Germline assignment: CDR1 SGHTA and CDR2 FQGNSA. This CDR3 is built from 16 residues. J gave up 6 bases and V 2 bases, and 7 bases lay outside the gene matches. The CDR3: CASSLSSGRRFNEQFF. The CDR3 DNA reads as TGTGCCAGCAGCTTATCTAGCGGGAGAAGGTTCAATGAGCAGTTCTTC.

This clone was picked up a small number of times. The CDR3 here is CASSFVTRGGIAHEQYF. The CDR3 DNA sequence: TGCGCCAGCAGCTTTGTGACAAGGGGCGGGATCGCCCACGAGCAGTACTTC. The V call is TRBV5-1, the J call TRBJ2-7, with D perhaps matching TRBD2 (6 bases). Trimming shortened V by 2 bases and J by 5 bases, and 23 bases separated the two germline ends. Germline loops: CDR1 SGHRS, CDR2 YFSETQ. CDR3 length equals 17 residues.

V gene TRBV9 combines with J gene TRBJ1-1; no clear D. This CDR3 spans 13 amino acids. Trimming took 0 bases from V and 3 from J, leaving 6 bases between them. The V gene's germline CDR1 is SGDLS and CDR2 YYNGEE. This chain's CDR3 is CASSVARDTEAFF. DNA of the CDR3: TGTGCCAGCAGCGTAGCTAGAGACACTGAAGCTTTCTTT.

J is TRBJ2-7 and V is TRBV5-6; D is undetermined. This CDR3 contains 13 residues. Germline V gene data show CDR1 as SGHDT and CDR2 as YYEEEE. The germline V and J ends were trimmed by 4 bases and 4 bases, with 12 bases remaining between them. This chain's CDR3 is CASSRIDGYEQYF. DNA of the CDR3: TGTGCCAGCAGCCGAATCGACGGGTACGAGCAGTACTTC.

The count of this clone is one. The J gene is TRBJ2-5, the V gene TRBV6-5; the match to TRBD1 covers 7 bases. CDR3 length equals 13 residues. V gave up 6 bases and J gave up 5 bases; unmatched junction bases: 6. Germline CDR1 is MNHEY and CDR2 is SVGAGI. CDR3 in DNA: TGTGCCAGCAGGAAACAGGGGTGGGAGACCCAGTACTTC. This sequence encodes CASRKQGWETQYF.

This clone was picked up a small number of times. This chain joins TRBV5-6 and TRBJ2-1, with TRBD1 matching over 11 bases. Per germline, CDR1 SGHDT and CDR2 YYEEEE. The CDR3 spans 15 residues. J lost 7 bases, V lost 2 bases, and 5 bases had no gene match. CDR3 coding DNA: TGTGCCAGCAGCTTTGCGGGACAGGGGGGGAATGAGCAGTTCTTC. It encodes CASSFAGQGGNEQFF.

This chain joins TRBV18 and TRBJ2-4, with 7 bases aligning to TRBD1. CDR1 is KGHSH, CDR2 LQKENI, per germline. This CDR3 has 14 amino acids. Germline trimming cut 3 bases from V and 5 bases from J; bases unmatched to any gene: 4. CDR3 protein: CASSPNRGENIQYF. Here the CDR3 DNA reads TGTGCCAGCTCACCCAACAGGGGTGAAAACATTCAGTACTTC.

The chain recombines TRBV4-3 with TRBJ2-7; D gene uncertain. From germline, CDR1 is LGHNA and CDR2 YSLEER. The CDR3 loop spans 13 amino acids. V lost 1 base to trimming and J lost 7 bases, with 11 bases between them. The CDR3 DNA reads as TGCGCCAGCAGCCAAGGAGAGGCTAGAGAGCAGTACTTC. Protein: CASSQGEAREQYF.

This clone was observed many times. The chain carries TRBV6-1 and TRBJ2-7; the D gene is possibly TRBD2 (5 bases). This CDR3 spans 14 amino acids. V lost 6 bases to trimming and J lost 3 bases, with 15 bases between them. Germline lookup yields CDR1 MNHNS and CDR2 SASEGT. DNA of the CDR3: TGTGCCAGCAGCGATACCGGACTCCTCTACGAGCAGTACTTC. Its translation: CASSDTGLLYEQYF.